The rows below give T cell receptor beta chains drawn from one sample of a study of blood T cell repertoires in COVID-19. Sequencing used immunoSEQ multiplex PCR; TCRdb keeps in-frame clones, though not all of them. The sample holds 40,000 to 60,000 clones, about 90% seen once. Sequencing input: peripheral blood. These receptors were collected from a woman of 80 years or more with COVID-19, enrolled during active disease. Each CDR3 is given with its conserved first and last residue. Each record gives: J gene, clone size, D gene, V gene, CDR3 protein, CDR3 DNA. A D gene is named only where the DNA matches it firmly. Clone size is stated in some rows and not others, as once, few, many or a class when expanded.

J: TRBJ2-1
size: NA
D: NA
V: TRBV4-2
CDR3: CASSQESLPRYEQFF
DNA: TGTGCCAGCAGCCAAGAAAGCCTCCCTAGGTATGAGCAGTTCTTC

J: TRBJ2-5
size: NA
D: TRBD2
V: TRBV5-4
CDR3: CASSPGGWARATSRETQYF
DNA: TGTGCCAGCAGCCCCGGGGGGTGGGCTCGTGCGACCAGCAGAGAGACCCAGTACTTC

J: TRBJ1-1
size: NA
D: NA
V: TRBV6-5
CDR3: CASSYGTGNTEAFF
DNA: TGTGCCAGCAGTTACGGGACTGGGAACACTGAAGCTTTCTTT

J: TRBJ1-5
size: NA
D: TRBD1
V: TRBV6-5
CDR3: CASRGGQGSNQPQHF
DNA: TGTGCCAGCAGGGGGGGACAGGGTAGCAATCAGCCCCAGCATTTT

J: TRBJ1-3
size: NA
D: NA
V: TRBV12-3/TRBV12-4
CDR3: CASSSVGNTIYF
DNA: TGTGCCAGCAGTTCTGTGGGAAACACCATATATTTT

J: TRBJ2-1
size: NA
D: TRBD2
V: TRBV5-1
CDR3: CASSLGLAGSHEQFF
DNA: TGCGCCAGCAGCTTGGGACTAGCGGGATCGCATGAGCAGTTCTTC

J: TRBJ1-1
size: few
D: NA
V: TRBV3-1/TRBV3-2
CDR3: CASSPIRGTEAFF
DNA: TGTGCCAGCAGCCCCATTCGCGGGACTGAAGCTTTCTTT

J: TRBJ2-1
size: NA
D: TRBD1
V: TRBV10-2
CDR3: CASSPSTGGGEQFF
DNA: TGCGCCAGCAGCCCTAGTACAGGGGGCGGTGAGCAGTTCTTC

J: TRBJ1-5
size: once
D: NA
V: TRBV28
CDR3: CASRLQGQPQHF
DNA: TGTGCCAGCAGACTTCAGGGTCAGCCCCAGCATTTT

J: TRBJ1-6
size: NA
D: TRBD1
V: TRBV2
CDR3: CASSREGQGNSPLHF
DNA: TGTGCCAGCAGCCGGGAGGGACAGGGGAATTCACCCCTCCACTTT

J: TRBJ1-5
size: few
D: NA
V: TRBV7-9
CDR3: CASSQTAGRNQPQHF
DNA: TGTGCCAGCAGCCAAACGGCGGGACGCAATCAGCCCCAGCATTTT

J: TRBJ2-3
size: NA
D: TRBD2
V: TRBV9
CDR3: CASSWRGIFTDTQYF
DNA: TGTGCCAGCAGCTGGCGGGGGATCTTCACAGATACGCAGTATTTT

J: TRBJ1-1
size: few
D: NA
V: TRBV3-1/TRBV3-2
CDR3: CASSHGLINTEAFF
DNA: TGTGCCAGCAGCCATGGACTGATAAACACTGAAGCTTTCTTT

J: TRBJ1-4
size: once
D: NA
V: TRBV2
CDR3: CASSGGTLGEKLFF
DNA: TGTGCCAGCAGTGGAGGCACGTTGGGTGAAAAACTGTTTTTT

J: TRBJ1-1
size: NA
D: TRBD1
V: TRBV19
CDR3: CASSRTGNTEAFF
DNA: TGTGCCAGTAGCAGGACAGGGAACACTGAAGCTTTCTTT

J: TRBJ2-1
size: NA
D: NA
V: TRBV12-3/TRBV12-4
CDR3: CASHLKGGEQFF
DNA: TGTGCCAGCCACCTTAAGGGAGGTGAGCAGTTCTTC

J: TRBJ2-7
size: NA
D: TRBD1
V: TRBV3-1/TRBV3-2
CDR3: CASRPSGQTYEQYF
DNA: TGTGCCAGCAGACCCTCGGGACAGACATACGAGCAGTACTTC

J: TRBJ2-7
size: NA
D: TRBD1
V: TRBV5-1
CDR3: CASSRQGNYEQYF
DNA: TGCGCCAGCAGCCGACAGGGTAACTACGAGCAGTACTTC

J: TRBJ1-6
size: NA
D: TRBD1
V: TRBV18
CDR3: CASSPGAGGNSPLHF
DNA: TGTGCCAGCTCCCCAGGGGCAGGGGGGAATTCACCCCTCCACTTT

J: TRBJ1-2
size: NA
D: NA
V: TRBV29-1
CDR3: CSVGRGYGYTF
DNA: TGCAGCGTTGGGCGCGGCTATGGCTACACCTTC

J: TRBJ2-7
size: NA
D: TRBD1
V: TRBV11-2
CDR3: CASSLGTGAHYEQYF
DNA: TGTGCCAGCAGCTTAGGGACAGGGGCTCACTACGAGCAGTACTTC

J: TRBJ2-5
size: NA
D: NA
V: TRBV3-1/TRBV3-2
CDR3: CASSPLDRQETQYF
DNA: TGTGCCAGCAGCCCCCTTGACAGGCAAGAGACCCAGTACTTC

J: TRBJ2-2
size: NA
D: NA
V: TRBV5-5
CDR3: CASNLGALKRINTGELFF
DNA: TGTGCCAGCAACTTAGGGGCGCTAAAAAGAATAAACACCGGGGAGCTGTTTTTT

J: TRBJ2-1
size: once
D: TRBD2
V: TRBV29-1
CDR3: CSVASGSNEQFF
DNA: TGCAGCGTTGCAAGCGGGAGTAATGAGCAGTTCTTC

J: TRBJ1-6
size: once
D: NA
V: TRBV5-1
CDR3: CASSLAMGGKGSPLHF
DNA: TGCGCCAGCAGCTTGGCCATGGGGGGGAAGGGTTCACCCCTCCACTTT

J: TRBJ2-2
size: once
D: NA
V: TRBV21-1
CDR3: CASSNGPRGQGALYTGELFF
DNA: TGTGCCAGCAGCAATGGCCCCCGGGGACAGGGGGCGCTATACACCGGGGAGCTGTTTTTT

J: TRBJ2-1
size: NA
D: NA
V: TRBV4-1
CDR3: CASSQDPQGTYNEQFF
DNA: TGCGCCAGCAGCCAAGATCCCCAGGGGACCTACAATGAGCAGTTCTTC

J: TRBJ2-1
size: once
D: TRBD1
V: TRBV24-1
CDR3: CATSDTGTGDSYNEQFF
DNA: TGTGCCACCAGTGATACGGGGACAGGAGACTCCTACAATGAGCAGTTCTTC

J: TRBJ2-3
size: NA
D: NA
V: TRBV6-4
CDR3: CASSPGLGADTQYF
DNA: TGTGCCAGCAGCCCCGGACTTGGCGCAGATACGCAGTATTTT

J: TRBJ2-1
size: NA
D: TRBD2
V: TRBV19
CDR3: CASSIARTSSGEQFF
DNA: TGTGCCAGTAGTATAGCCAGGACTAGCTCCGGTGAGCAGTTCTTC

J: TRBJ2-1
size: NA
D: TRBD1
V: TRBV7-9
CDR3: CASSLTGDEQFF
DNA: TGTGCCAGCAGCTTGACAGGGGATGAGCAGTTCTTC

J: TRBJ2-7
size: once
D: NA
V: TRBV6-5
CDR3: CASKIGQGGYEQYF
DNA: TGTGCCAGCAAAATAGGGCAGGGAGGCTACGAGCAGTACTTC

J: TRBJ1-4
size: NA
D: NA
V: TRBV28
CDR3: CASSSLGGLTNEKLFF
DNA: TGTGCCAGCAGTTCCCTCGGCGGTTTAACTAATGAAAAACTGTTTTTT

J: TRBJ2-1
size: NA
D: NA
V: TRBV3-1/TRBV3-2
CDR3: CASSQSRSSYNEQFF
DNA: TGTGCCAGCAGCCAATCTAGGAGCTCCTACAATGAGCAGTTCTTC

J: TRBJ2-4
size: few
D: NA
V: TRBV30
CDR3: CASSVAAKNIQYF
DNA: NA

J: TRBJ1-1
size: once
D: TRBD1
V: TRBV28
CDR3: CASSIQGGRTEAFF
DNA: TGTGCCAGCAGTATACAGGGGGGGCGGACTGAAGCTTTCTTT

J: TRBJ1-2
size: NA
D: NA
V: TRBV28
CDR3: CASSPGSVGAYTF
DNA: TGTGCCAGCAGCCCTGGGTCCGTGGGGGCCTACACCTTC

J: TRBJ1-2
size: NA
D: NA
V: TRBV6-5
CDR3: CASSYTGMGGYTF
DNA: TGTGCCAGCAGTTACACAGGGATGGGTGGCTACACCTTC

J: TRBJ2-3
size: few
D: TRBD1
V: TRBV19
CDR3: CASSPRTGADTQYF
DNA: TGTGCCAGTAGTCCGAGGACAGGGGCAGATACGCAGTATTTT

J: TRBJ1-2
size: NA
D: NA
V: TRBV11-2
CDR3: CASSLTNGGGGYTF
DNA: TGTGCCAGCAGCTTAACGAACGGGGGAGGAGGCTACACCTTC

J: TRBJ1-3
size: NA
D: NA
V: TRBV27
CDR3: CASRPGHSGNTIYF
DNA: TGTGCCAGCAGGCCAGGCCACTCTGGAAACACCATATATTTT

J: TRBJ1-1
size: NA
D: TRBD1
V: TRBV7-9
CDR3: CASSSSTGWMAEAFF
DNA: TGTGCCAGCAGCTCATCGACAGGGTGGATGGCTGAAGCTTTCTTT

J: TRBJ1-2
size: NA
D: NA
V: TRBV27
CDR3: CASSLGAGFYGYTF
DNA: TGTGCCAGCAGTTTAGGTGCGGGGTTTTATGGCTACACCTTC